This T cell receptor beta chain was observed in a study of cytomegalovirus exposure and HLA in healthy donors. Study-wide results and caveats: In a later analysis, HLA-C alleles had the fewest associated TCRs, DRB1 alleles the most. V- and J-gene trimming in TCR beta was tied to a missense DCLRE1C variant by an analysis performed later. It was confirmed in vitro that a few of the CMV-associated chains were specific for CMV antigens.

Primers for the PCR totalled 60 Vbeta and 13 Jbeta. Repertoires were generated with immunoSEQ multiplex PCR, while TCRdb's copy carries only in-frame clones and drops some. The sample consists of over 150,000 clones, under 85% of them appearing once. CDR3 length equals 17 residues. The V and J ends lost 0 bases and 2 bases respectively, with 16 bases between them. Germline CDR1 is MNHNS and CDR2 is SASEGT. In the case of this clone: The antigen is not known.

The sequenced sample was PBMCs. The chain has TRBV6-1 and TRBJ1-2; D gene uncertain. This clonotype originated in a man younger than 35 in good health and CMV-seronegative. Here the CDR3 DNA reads TGTGCCAGCAGTGAAGCCGCGCGAGGGATTAAGAACTATGGCTACACCTTC. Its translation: CASSEAARGIKNYGYTF.